Listed below are T cell receptor beta chains from one sample, sequenced in a study of shared clonotypes between healthy human individuals. Method: immunoSEQ multiplex PCR; TCRdb's copy keeps in-frame clones and lacks some. The data show under 2.5 million clones, under 95% seen once. Sequencing was performed on naive CD4+ T cells from PBMCs. The receptors were gathered from a man younger than 35 in good health. Some clones in this sample may be carry-over from other donors' samples. The conserved cysteine and the conserved F or W are not part of the CDR3 here. D genes are given only for firm matches.

CDR3aa: ASSPQVWTGDPNTEAF; j_gene: TRBJ1-1; d_gene: TRBD1; v_gene: TRBV5-1
CDR3aa: ASSLTVGNTIY; j_gene: TRBJ1-3; d_gene: .; v_gene: TRBV7-9
CDR3aa: ASTGQPFRHEQY; j_gene: TRBJ2-7; d_gene: TRBD1; v_gene: TRBV10-1
CDR3aa: ASSSGRLAGQF; j_gene: TRBJ2-1; d_gene: TRBD2; v_gene: TRBV7-9
CDR3aa: ASTRGSGTLAGNEQF; j_gene: TRBJ2-1; d_gene: .; v_gene: TRBV9
CDR3aa: AWSGTGAQETQY; j_gene: TRBJ2-5; d_gene: TRBD1; v_gene: TRBV30
CDR3aa: ASSLARPYSNQPQH; j_gene: TRBJ1-5; d_gene: .; v_gene: TRBV28
CDR3aa: ASRSTGGIGNTIY; j_gene: TRBJ1-3; d_gene: TRBD1; v_gene: TRBV6-5
CDR3aa: ASSDSLAAYEQY; j_gene: TRBJ2-7; d_gene: TRBD2; v_gene: TRBV25-1
CDR3aa: ASSSPGGDTQY; j_gene: TRBJ2-3; d_gene: .; v_gene: TRBV18
CDR3aa: AWSGTLSDTQY; j_gene: TRBJ2-3; d_gene: .; v_gene: TRBV30
CDR3aa: ASSLVWGQQETQY; j_gene: TRBJ2-5; d_gene: .; v_gene: TRBV11-2
CDR3aa: ASGLLGGDTQY; j_gene: TRBJ2-3; d_gene: .; v_gene: TRBV12-5
CDR3aa: ASSPQGIQETQY; j_gene: TRBJ2-5; d_gene: .; v_gene: TRBV11-1
CDR3aa: ASSKTLPSYNEQF; j_gene: TRBJ2-1; d_gene: .; v_gene: TRBV5-6
CDR3aa: AIRQGVNTEAF; j_gene: TRBJ1-1; d_gene: TRBD1; v_gene: TRBV10-3
CDR3aa: ASSPTVLGDYEQY; j_gene: TRBJ2-7; d_gene: .; v_gene: TRBV5-1
CDR3aa: ASSPGTSGVHGVV; j_gene: TRBJ2-1; d_gene: TRBD2; v_gene: TRBV18
CDR3aa: ASSEGQGFNQPQH; j_gene: TRBJ1-5; d_gene: TRBD1; v_gene: TRBV2
CDR3aa: AWSVQRDRQY; j_gene: TRBJ2-5; d_gene: TRBD2; v_gene: TRBV30
CDR3aa: ASRPSGSPYEQY; j_gene: TRBJ2-7; d_gene: TRBD2; v_gene: TRBV28
CDR3aa: ASSVESLSSEQY; j_gene: TRBJ2-7; d_gene: .; v_gene: TRBV9